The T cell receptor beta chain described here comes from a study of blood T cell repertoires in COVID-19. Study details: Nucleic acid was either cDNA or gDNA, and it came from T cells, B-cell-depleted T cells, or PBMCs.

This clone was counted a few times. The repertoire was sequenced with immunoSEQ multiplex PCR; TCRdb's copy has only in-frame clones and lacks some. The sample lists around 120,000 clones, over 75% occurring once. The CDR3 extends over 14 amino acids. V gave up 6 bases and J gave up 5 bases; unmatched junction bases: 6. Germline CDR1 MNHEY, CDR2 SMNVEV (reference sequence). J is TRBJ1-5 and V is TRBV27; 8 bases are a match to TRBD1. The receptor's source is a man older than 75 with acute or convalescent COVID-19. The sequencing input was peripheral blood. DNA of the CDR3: TGTGCCAGCAGGCTACAGGGGGGCCATCAGCCCCAGCATTTT. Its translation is CASRLQGGHQPQHF.